These 24 T cell receptor beta chains were all obtained from the same sample, sequenced in a study of T cells in Graves' hyperthyroidism and ophthalmopathy. TCR beta CDR3 sequences were amplified from RNA transcripts. Carried out on the TCR CDR3, a first-round RT-PCR used the HTBI primer set. One entry per CDR3 protein results from TCRdb running MiXCR on the multiplex PCR reads. In the table there are over 550,000 distinct CDR3 sequences, around 17% of which are singletons. The sample was blood. The receptors were sampled from a woman between 18 and 30 years old with Graves' hyperthyroidism.

This clonotype appeared many times. CDR3 in DNA: TGTGCCAGCGCGCCTATCCGGGGAAGCACAGATACGCAGTATTTT. Translating it yields CASAPIRGSTDTQYF. V is TRBV18 and J is TRBJ2-3; the D gene is possibly TRBD2 (5 bases). CDR3 length: 15 residues. The V and J ends lost 8 bases and 0 bases respectively, with 15 bases between them. Germline V gene data show CDR1 as KGHSH and CDR2 as LQKENI.

In its sample, this clonotype was seen a few times. The chain has TRBV12-5 and TRBJ1-2; D is perhaps TRBD1 (6 bases). V lost 1 base and J lost 4, with 25 bases in between. Germline-derived CDR1 and CDR2 are LGHNT and FRNRAP. The CDR3 is made up of 19 amino acids. CDR3 sequence reads: CASGLAPMGGYMASYGYTF. In DNA, the CDR3 is TGTGCTAGTGGTTTGGCCCCAATGGGGGGCTATATGGCTAGCTATGGCTACACCTTC.

With respect to this clonotype: A single base separates this from a much larger clone, so it may be a read error. The rearrangement links TRBV6-1 to TRBJ2-5; no reliable D call. The CDR3 runs to 13 residues. V lost 6 bases and J lost 5, with 13 bases in between. CDR1 and CDR2 (germline): MNHNS, SASEGT. For the CDR3, the DNA is TGTGCCAGCAGCACCGACCTTGGGGAGACCCAGTACTTC. Translation gives CASSTDLGETQYF.

This clonotype was counted a few times. The J gene is TRBJ2-2, the V gene TRBV6-2 or TRBV6-3; TRBD1 might be the D (6 bases). V lost 7 bases and J lost 7, with 13 bases in between. The V gene's germline CDR1 is MNHEY and CDR2 SVGEGT. This CDR3 contains 13 residues. CDR3: CASNPRGIGELFF. The DNA of the CDR3 is TGTGCCAGCAACCCGAGGGGGATCGGGGAGCTGTTTTTT.

The chain employs TRBV7-9 and TRBJ2-1; TRBD1 matches 8 bases. V was pared by 0 bases and J by 7 bases, with 11 bases of the junction left unmatched. The CDR3 is 17 amino acids. Germline assignment: CDR1 SEHNR and CDR2 FQNEAQ (reference sequence). CDR3 sequence (DNA): TGTGCCAGCAGCTTAGCCACCCACACAGGGGGGTTAAATGAGCAGTTCTTC. Encoded protein: CASSLATHTGGLNEQFF. Complete variable domain (other parts from reference TRBV7-9 and TRBJ2-1): DTGVSQNPRHKITKRGQNVTFRCDPISEHNRLYWYRQTLGQGPEFLTYFQNEAQLEKSRLLSDRFSAERPKGSFSTLEIQRTEQGDSAMYLCASSLATHTGGLNEQFFGPGTRLTVL.

This clonotype has at least ten counts. The CDR3 spells CASSYSGGTSLSQYF. DNA of the CDR3: TGTGCCAGCAGTTACTCCGGGGGGACGTCCTTGAGCCAGTACTTC. This chain uses TRBV6-6 with TRBJ2-5; 7 positions match TRBD2. The J segment lost 10 bases and the V segment lost 0 bases, leaving 11 bases of the junction unmatched. Germline V gene data show CDR1 as MNHNY and CDR2 as SVGAGI (reference sequence). The CDR3 sequence is 15 residues long.

This clonotype was seen repeatedly, ten times or more. The chain links TRBV27 to TRBJ1-1; no reliable D call. V was shortened by 2 bases and J by 6 bases, with 10 bases between the two germline ends. Germline CDR1 and CDR2: MNHEY and SMNVEV (reference sequence). This CDR3 has 13 amino acids. This CDR3 is CASSLGYYAEAFF. In DNA, the CDR3 is TGTGCCAGCAGTTTAGGGTATTACGCTGAAGCTTTCTTT.

The V gene is TRBV4-3, the J gene TRBJ2-7; 14 nucleotides line up with TRBD2. Losses at the gene ends were 3 bases for V and 7 bases for J; bases not matched to a gene: 8. CDR1 LGHNA and CDR2 YSLEER come from the germline V gene. The CDR3 covers 16 residues. Here the CDR3 reads CASSQGAGLAGVEQYF. DNA for the CDR3: TGCGCCAGCAGCCAGGGAGCGGGACTAGCGGGGGTTGAGCAGTACTTC.

This clonotype was observed at least ten times. This chain connects TRBV20-1 to TRBJ2-2, with 8 positions matching TRBD2. The CDR3 consists of 15 residues. Losses at the gene ends were 3 bases for V and 4 bases for J; bases not matched to a gene: 7. Germline lookup yields CDR1 DFQATT and CDR2 SNEGSKA (reference sequence). The CDR3, as DNA: TGCAGTGCTAGGGGTAGCGGGGTGCTCACCGGGGAGCTGTTTTTT. Its protein product is CSARGSGVLTGELFF.

This clonotype was counted many times. This rearrangement joins TRBV7-9 to TRBJ2-7; D not certain. The CDR3 length is 13 residues. CDR1 SEHNR and CDR2 FQNEAQ come from the germline V gene (reference sequence). With 0 bases removed from V and 5 bases from J, the gap between germline ends came to 8 bases. The chain's CDR3 is CASSLAGTNEQYF. Written as DNA, the CDR3 is TGTGCCAGCAGCTTAGCCGGCACGAACGAGCAGTACTTC.

This chain connects TRBV5-4 to TRBJ1-4; maybe TRBD1 (5 bases). V was clipped by 6 bases and J by 7 bases, with 19 bases between them. CDR1 and CDR2 from the germline V gene are SGHNT and YYREEE (reference sequence). The CDR3 length is 15 residues. The CDR3 coding sequence is TGTGCCAGCAAACGACAGTCGGAGGCAAGTGAAAAACTGTTTTTT. This gives the protein CASKRQSEASEKLFF. The variable domain in full, completed from reference TRBV5-4 and TRBJ1-4, reads ETGVTQSPTHLIKTRGQQVTLRCSSQSGHNTVSWYQQALGQGPQFIFQYYREEENGRGNFPPRFSGLQFPNYSSELNVNALELDDSALYLCASKRQSEASEKLFFGSGTQLSVL.

This clonotype was counted at least ten times. The chain combines TRBV3-1 with TRBJ1-1, with TRBD1 as a possible D gene (5 bases). Trimming took 8 bases from V and 4 from J, leaving 14 bases between them. The CDR3 has 13 residues. Germline loops: CDR1 LGHDT, CDR2 YNNKEL (reference sequence). Written as DNA, the CDR3 is TGTGCCAGCTTGGTAGAGGGGAGCACTGAAGCTTTCTTT. This sequence encodes CASLVEGSTEAFF.

This clonotype was counted at least ten times. V and J are TRBV20-1 and TRBJ2-5; D might be TRBD1 (6 bases). Trimming cost V 7 bases and J 3 bases, with 6 bases left between them. The CDR3 has 10 residues. Germline CDR1 reads DFQATT; CDR2 reads SNEGSKA (reference sequence). The CDR3 DNA sequence: TGCAGTGGACAGGAAGAGACCCAGTACTTC. As protein: CSGQEETQYF.

This clonotype was counted ten times or more. V is TRBV27 and J is TRBJ1-1, with D possibly TRBD1 on 5 matching bases. V shed 5 bases and J shed 4 bases, with 11 bases lying between them. This CDR3 is built from 13 residues. CDR1 is MNHEY, CDR2 SMNVEV, per germline (reference sequence). For the CDR3, the DNA is TGTGCCAGCAGTACGGGGGGTGGCACTGAAGCTTTCTTT. It specifies CASSTGGGTEAFF.

To note about this clonotype: A read error may be the cause here, since a much bigger clone is one base away. The chain recombines TRBV2 with TRBJ1-2; 9 positions agree with TRBD1. The CDR3 is 12 residues long. Losses at the gene ends were 5 bases for V and 10 bases for J; bases not matched to a gene: 5. Germline CDR1 reads SNHLY; CDR2 reads FYNNEI. The CDR3 is CASSRQGDDYTF. The CDR3 nucleotides are TGTGCCAGCAGTCGACAGGGGGACGACTACACCTTC.

This clonotype was picked up many times. The chain couples TRBV7-2 to TRBJ2-3; 8 positions agree with TRBD2. Losses at the gene ends were 5 bases for V and 6 bases for J; bases not matched to a gene: 7. Germline CDR1 is SGHTA and CDR2 is FQGNSA. The CDR3 extends over 14 amino acids. Here the CDR3 reads CASSPGGGWDTQYF. In DNA form, the CDR3 reads TGTGCCAGCAGCCCGGGAGGGGGTTGGGATACGCAGTATTTT.

Ten or more counts support this clonotype. The CDR3 region is CSVATQGEDTQYF. The CDR3 bases are TGCAGCGTTGCAACCCAGGGGGAGGATACGCAGTATTTT. J is TRBJ2-3 and V is TRBV29-1; the match to TRBD1 covers 7 bases. Germline loops: CDR1 SQVTM, CDR2 ANQGSEA. The CDR3 spans 13 residues. Germline trimming cut 4 bases from V and 6 bases from J; bases unmatched to any gene: 7.

This clonotype came up a few times. The genes are TRBV4-3 and TRBJ1-5; possibly TRBD1 for D (5 bases). The CDR3 sequence is 17 residues long. V was pared by 0 bases and J by 2 bases, with 14 bases between. The germline gives CDR1 LGHNA, CDR2 YSLEER. The CDR3 nucleotides are TGCGCCAGCAGCCAAGATTGGAGGGGCGGTGGCAATCAGCCCCAGCATTTT. Encoded protein: CASSQDWRGGGNQPQHF.

This clonotype was found once. This rearrangement joins TRBV7-9 to TRBJ2-1; D unresolved. The V gene lost 1 base and the J gene lost 2 bases, with 9 bases spanning the gap. Germline values: CDR1 SEHNR, CDR2 FQNEAQ (reference sequence). There are 15 residues in the CDR3. CDR3 in amino acids: CASSLVPTAYNEQFF. In DNA, the CDR3 is TGTGCCAGCAGCTTAGTGCCGACCGCCTACAATGAGCAGTTCTTC.

This clonotype has a count of ten or more. This chain links TRBV20-1 with TRBJ2-3; the D gene is possibly TRBD2 (5 bases). CDR1 DFQATT and CDR2 SNEGSKA come from the germline V gene (reference sequence). The CDR3 runs 14 residues. Deletions cut 2 bases from V and 3 bases from J, with 12 bases between. The CDR3: CSARPASSTDTQYF. The CDR3 DNA reads TGCAGTGCTAGACCGGCTAGCTCAACAGATACGCAGTATTTT.

This clonotype has ten or more counts. This chain links TRBV28 with TRBJ2-7; D perhaps matches TRBD1 (6 bases). The CDR3 has 13 residues. Germline V gives CDR1 MDHEN, CDR2 SYDVKM. V was shortened by 2 bases and J by 6 bases, with 11 bases between the two germline ends. For the CDR3, the DNA is TGTGCCAGCAGTTTAACAGGGTGGGGCGAGCAGTACTTC. Protein: CASSLTGWGEQYF. The full variable domain, with the rest looked up from reference TRBV28 and TRBJ2-7, is DVKVTQSSRYLVKRTGEKVFLECVQDMDHENMFWYRQDPGLGLRLIYFSYDVKMKEKGDIPEGYSVSREKKERFSLILESASTNQTSMYLCASSLTGWGEQYFGPGTRLTVT.

This clonotype has only a few counts. The chain combines TRBV7-2 with TRBJ2-7; possibly TRBD1 or TRBD2 for D (5 bases each). CDR1 is SGHTA and CDR2 is FQGNSA in the germline V gene. The CDR3 spans 13 residues. V was pared by 1 base and J by 6 bases, with 10 bases between. Written as DNA, the CDR3 is TGTGCCAGCAGCTTAGGTTCGGGGCTCGAGCAGTACTTC. Its translation is CASSLGSGLEQYF.

There are many counts of this clonotype. V and J are TRBV28 and TRBJ2-7, with TRBD1 identical over 9 bases. This CDR3 is 13 amino acids long. Trimming took 8 bases from V and 5 from J; bases not matched to a gene: 7. Germline CDR1 reads MDHEN; CDR2 reads SYDVKM. The CDR3 DNA reads as TGTGCCAGCCTTAGGACAGGGGACCACGAGCAGTACTTC. Its translation: CASLRTGDHEQYF.

Ten or more counts support this clonotype. The chain couples TRBV6-1 to TRBJ1-1; D ambiguous. Germline V lookup: CDR1 MNHNS, CDR2 SASEGT. V was pared by 7 bases and J by 3 bases, with 12 bases between. This CDR3 has 13 amino acids. The chain's CDR3 is CASTKDGYTEAFF. For the CDR3, the DNA is TGTGCCAGCACTAAGGACGGCTACACTGAAGCTTTCTTT.